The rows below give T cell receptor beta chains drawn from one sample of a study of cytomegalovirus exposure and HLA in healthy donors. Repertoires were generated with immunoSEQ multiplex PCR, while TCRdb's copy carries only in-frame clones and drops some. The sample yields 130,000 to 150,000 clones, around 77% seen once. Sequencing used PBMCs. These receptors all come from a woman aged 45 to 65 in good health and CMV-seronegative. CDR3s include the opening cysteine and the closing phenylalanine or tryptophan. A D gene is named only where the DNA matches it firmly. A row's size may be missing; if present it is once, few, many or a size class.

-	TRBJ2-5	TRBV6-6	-	CASRRLNQETQYF	TGTGCCAGCAGGAGACTGAACCAAGAGACCCAGTACTTC
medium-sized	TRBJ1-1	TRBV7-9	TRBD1	CASSLLNGQGEAFF	TGTGCCAGCAGCCTCCTCAATGGACAGGGAGAAGCTTTCTTT
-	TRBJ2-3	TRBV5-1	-	CASSLAGFIDTQYF	TGCGCCAGCAGCTTGGCAGGGTTCATAGATACGCAGTATTTT
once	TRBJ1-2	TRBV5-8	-	CASSQGAGRDYGYTF	TGTGCCAGCAGCCAAGGGGCAGGGAGGGACTATGGCTACACCTTC
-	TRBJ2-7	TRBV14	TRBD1	CASSHPRAGTGAYEQYF	TGTGCCAGCAGCCATCCAAGGGCTGGGACAGGGGCCTACGAGCAGTACTTC
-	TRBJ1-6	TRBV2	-	CASRGDYNSPLHF	TGTGCCAGCAGGGGAGATTATAATTCACCCCTCCACTTT
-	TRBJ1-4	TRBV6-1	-	CAGINEKLFF	TGTGCCGGCATAAATGAAAAACTGTTTTTT
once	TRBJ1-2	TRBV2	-	CASRSTGTYGYTF	TGTGCCAGCAGGAGCACAGGGACCTATGGCTACACCTTC
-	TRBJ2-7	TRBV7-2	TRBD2	CASSFGLAGGSSYEQYF	TGTGCCAGCAGTTTTGGACTAGCGGGGGGTAGCTCCTACGAGCAGTACTTC
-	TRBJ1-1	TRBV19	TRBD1	CASSKDRGRTEAFF	TGTGCCAGTAGTAAGGACAGGGGGCGAACTGAAGCTTTCTTT
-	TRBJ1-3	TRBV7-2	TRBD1	CASSRPTGAVSGNTIYF	TGTGCCAGCAGCCGACCGACAGGGGCCGTCTCTGGAAACACCATATATTTT
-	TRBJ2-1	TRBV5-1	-	CASGLRPHNEQFF	TGCGCCAGCGGACTCAGGCCCCACAATGAGCAGTTCTTC
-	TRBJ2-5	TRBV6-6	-	CASSYVRGGETQYF	TGTGCCAGCAGTTACGTTAGGGGTGGGGAGACCCAGTACTTC
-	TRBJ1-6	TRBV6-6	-	CAAGEVSSYNSPLHF	TGTGCCGCCGGGGAAGTGAGCTCCTATAATTCACCCCTCCACTTT